This is a list of T cell receptor beta chains from one sample in a study of blood T cell repertoires in COVID-19. Clones were read by immunoSEQ multiplex PCR, and TCRdb kept only the in-frame ones, dropping some. The sample gives 170,000 or so clones, approximately 88% of which show up once; around 6.3% is in the top ten. Sample: peripheral blood. These receptors were obtained from a middle-aged woman with COVID-19, enrolled during active disease. The CDR3 runs from the conserved cysteine through the conserved F or W. A D gene is named only where the DNA matches it firmly. Where a row states a size, it is once, few, many or the class of an expanded clone; other rows omit it.

NA	TRBV10-3	TRBJ2-3	NA	CAIGGGEFSGDTQYF	TGTGCCATCGGGGGGGGCGAATTCTCGGGAGATACGCAGTATTTT
NA	TRBV27	TRBJ1-1	NA	CASSLWGVNTEAFF	TGTGCCAGCAGTTTATGGGGGGTGAACACTGAAGCTTTCTTT
few	TRBV7-8	TRBJ2-7	NA	CASSYAQGQREQYF	TGTGCCAGCAGTTACGCTCAGGGGCAGCGCGAGCAGTACTTC
NA	TRBV14	TRBJ2-3	TRBD1	CASSQTRTGRDTQYF	TGTGCCAGCAGCCAAACACGGACAGGGAGAGATACGCAGTATTTT
few	TRBV11-2	TRBJ1-1	NA	CASSLPTGSTEAFF	TGTGCCAGCAGCTTACCAACAGGGTCTACTGAAGCTTTCTTT
NA	TRBV4-2	TRBJ2-2	TRBD2	CASSQDLSGGNTGELFF	TGTGCCAGCAGCCAAGATCTAAGCGGGGGGAACACCGGGGAGCTGTTTTTT
NA	TRBV28	TRBJ2-7	TRBD1	CASSPLVWGQGTFYEQYF	TGTGCCAGCAGTCCCTTGGTTTGGGGACAGGGGACTTTCTACGAGCAGTACTTC
NA	TRBV18	TRBJ2-3	TRBD2	CASSPATSGADVVSTDTQYF	TGTGCCAGCTCACCAGCGACTAGCGGGGCAGATGTCGTTAGCACAGATACGCAGTATTTT
NA	TRBV7-4	TRBJ2-7	NA	CASSLLQKPEQYF	TGTGCCAGCAGCTTATTGCAAAAGCCTGAGCAGTACTTC
NA	TRBV14	TRBJ2-7	NA	CASSQGSEQYF	TGTGCCAGCAGCCAAGGCAGCGAGCAGTACTTC
NA	TRBV18	TRBJ1-2	TRBD1	CASSWDRNYGYTF	TGTGCCAGCTCATGGGACAGAAACTATGGCTACACCTTC
NA	TRBV4-1	TRBJ2-6	NA	CASSQGDTTSGANVLTF	TGCGCCAGCAGCCAGGGGGACACCACCTCTGGGGCCAACGTCCTGACTTTC
NA	TRBV5-1	TRBJ1-4	TRBD1	CASSTGQGGEKLFF	TGCGCCAGCAGCACAGGACAGGGCGGAGAAAAACTGTTTTTT
once	TRBV6-5	TRBJ2-2	NA	CASSRVAGELFF	TGTGCCAGCAGCAGGGTAGCCGGGGAGCTGTTTTTT
NA	TRBV11-3	TRBJ1-4	TRBD1	CASSSVGTGKAETVF	TGTGCCAGCAGCTCAGTTGGGACAGGGAAGGCAGAAACTGTTTTT
NA	TRBV28	TRBJ1-2	NA	CASSLSAGGDYGYTF	TGTGCCAGCAGTTTGTCAGCTGGCGGGGACTATGGCTACACCTTC
NA	TRBV7-2	TRBJ1-4	TRBD1	CASSTITRDRGGKLFF	TGTGCCAGCAGCACCATCACCCGGGACAGGGGGGGGAAACTGTTTTTT
once	TRBV5-5	TRBJ1-5	TRBD1	CASSWDRGPTQPQHF	TGTGCCAGCAGCTGGGACAGGGGGCCGACTCAGCCCCAGCATTTT
NA	TRBV7-6	TRBJ1-3	NA	CASSLGSGARGNTIYF	TGTGCCAGCAGCTTAGGTTCAGGGGCTAGGGGAAACACCATATATTTT
NA	TRBV5-6	TRBJ1-1	NA	CASSLVGEDTEAFF	TGTGCCAGCAGCTTGGTGGGGGAGGACACTGAAGCTTTCTTT
NA	TRBV14	TRBJ2-7	TRBD1	CASSQWDSTTYEQYF	TGTGCCAGCAGCCAATGGGACAGCACGACCTACGAGCAGTACTTC
NA	TRBV2	TRBJ2-2	TRBD1	CASSEVGTAEFGELFF	TGTGCCAGCAGTGAAGTTGGGACAGCGGAATTTGGGGAGCTGTTTTTT
few	TRBV5-1	TRBJ2-5	TRBD2	CASSTRLAGGFQETQYF	TGCGCCAGCAGCACAAGACTAGCGGGAGGGTTTCAAGAGACCCAGTACTTC
NA	TRBV5-1	TRBJ1-4	NA	CASSVQQNEKLFF	TGCGCCAGCAGCGTACAGCAAAATGAAAAACTGTTTTTT
NA	TRBV7-9	TRBJ1-6	NA	CASIGVHNSPLHF	TGTGCCAGCATAGGGGTTCATAATTCACCCCTCCACTTT
NA	TRBV19	TRBJ1-6	NA	CASSIVQGGNSPLHF	TGTGCCAGTAGTATAGTACAGGGCGGCAATTCACCCCTCCACTTT
NA	TRBV19	TRBJ1-5	TRBD1	CASRGTVSNQPQHF	TGTGCCAGTAGGGGGACAGTTAGCAATCAGCCCCAGCATTTT
few	TRBV5-6	TRBJ2-3	NA	CASSLGRAWGDTQYF	TGTGCCAGCAGCTTGGGGAGGGCTTGGGGAGATACGCAGTATTTT
NA	TRBV5-6	TRBJ2-1	NA	CASSLRSAYNEQFF	TGTGCCAGCAGCTTGCGAAGCGCTTACAATGAGCAGTTCTTC
NA	TRBV7-9	TRBJ2-3	NA	CASSSLRDTQYF	TGTGCCAGCAGCTCCCTGCGGGATACGCAGTATTTT
NA	TRBV15	TRBJ2-3	TRBD1	CATSRDRQGRTDTQYF	TGTGCCACCAGCAGAGACAGACAGGGGCGGACAGATACGCAGTATTTT
NA	TRBV25-1	TRBJ2-5	TRBD2	CASSDPGGPQETQYF	TGTGCCAGCAGTGACCCGGGGGGGCCTCAAGAGACCCAGTACTTC
NA	TRBV11-2	TRBJ1-4	NA	CASSSIDRTNNEKLFF	TGTGCCAGCAGCTCCATAGACCGGACTAATAATGAAAAACTGTTTTTT
NA	TRBV28	TRBJ1-2	TRBD1	CASSFRTGNYGYTF	TGTGCCAGCAGTTTTCGGACAGGGAACTATGGCTACACCTTC
few	TRBV7-2	TRBJ1-5	TRBD1	CASSQQGRSQPQHF	TGTGCCAGCAGCCAACAGGGGCGGAGTCAGCCCCAGCATTTT
NA	TRBV14	TRBJ2-5	NA	CASSQDNLQWFQYF	TGTGCCAGCAGCCAAGATAATCTGCAGTGGTTCCAGTACTTC
NA	TRBV6-1	TRBJ2-5	TRBD1	CASSETWTGRGETQYF	TGTGCCAGCAGTGAAACATGGACAGGTAGGGGAGAGACCCAGTACTTC
NA	TRBV6-5	TRBJ1-1	NA	CASTIHRNTEAFF	TGTGCCAGCACTATCCACAGGAACACTGAAGCTTTCTTT
many	TRBV7-3	TRBJ2-7	NA	CASSHGLAGDEQYF	TGTGCCAGCAGCCACGGGCTAGCCGGGGACGAGCAGTACTTC
NA	TRBV7-9	TRBJ1-2	NA	CASSPSLGGSNYGYTF	TGTGCCAGCAGCCCATCTCTCGGCGGGTCTAACTATGGCTACACCTTC
NA	TRBV6-1	TRBJ2-7	TRBD1	CASSELQGGAYEQYF	TGTGCCAGCAGTGAACTACAGGGGGGCGCCTACGAGCAGTACTTC
few	TRBV6-1	TRBJ1-5	NA	CASSASREQGMGNQPQHF	TGTGCCAGCAGTGCTTCAAGGGAACAGGGTATGGGCAATCAGCCCCAGCATTTT
once	TRBV3-1/TRBV3-2	TRBJ2-1	NA	CASSQPEGGGPYNEQFF	TGTGCCAGCAGCCAGCCGGAGGGGGGGGGCCCCTACAATGAGCAGTTCTTC
few	TRBV6-5	TRBJ2-7	NA	CASKTAGEQYF	TGTGCCAGCAAAACCGCGGGTGAGCAGTACTTC
NA	TRBV5-6	TRBJ1-1	TRBD1	CASSPPQGGGLVGVF	TGTGCCAGCAGCCCCCCTCAGGGGGGCGGCCTTGTCGGGGTCTTT
NA	TRBV19	TRBJ2-1	TRBD2	CASSKPGLGHEQFF	TGTGCCAGTAGTAAACCGGGACTAGGACATGAGCAGTTCTTC
NA	TRBV6-4	TRBJ1-2	NA	CASADLSGGYTF	TGTGCCAGCGCGGATCTTTCTGGTGGCTACACCTTC
NA	TRBV9	TRBJ2-2	TRBD2	CASSVEAGEYTGELFF	TGTGCCAGCAGCGTAGAGGCGGGAGAGTACACCGGGGAGCTGTTTTTT